This T cell receptor (beta chain) was obtained from a study of T cell repertoires in cytomegalovirus infection. Study overall: Indications came from public TCR beta signatures; they pointed to CMV infection and to a matching HLA type. Study observations and caveats: Carriers of CMV and the relevant HLA type were discriminated by public TCR beta frequency. Clonotype analysis showed dominance of the ex vivo response by HLA-C-restricted CMV-specific TCR beta clonotypes.

TCRdb fed the reads into MiXCR, producing one record per CDR3 protein. The repertoire holds fewer than 1,000,000 distinct CDR3 sequences, with approximately 31% as singletons. A remark on this clonotype: Its antigen remains unknown.

The sequencing used cultured CD8+ T cells from PBMCs, collected from culture after CMV antigen stimulation. The clonotype comes from a human donor in good health (CMV status not recorded). Some clones in this sample may be carry-over from other donors' samples.

The CDR3 loop is CASHGVMNTEAFF. In DNA, the CDR3 is TGTGCCAGCCATGGGGTTATGAACACTGAAGCTTTCTTT. The chain has TRBV5-6 and TRBJ1-1; D not resolved. V was clipped by 7 bases and J by 0 bases, with 10 bases between them. There are 13 residues in the CDR3. CDR1 is SGHDT and CDR2 is YYEEEE in the germline V gene.